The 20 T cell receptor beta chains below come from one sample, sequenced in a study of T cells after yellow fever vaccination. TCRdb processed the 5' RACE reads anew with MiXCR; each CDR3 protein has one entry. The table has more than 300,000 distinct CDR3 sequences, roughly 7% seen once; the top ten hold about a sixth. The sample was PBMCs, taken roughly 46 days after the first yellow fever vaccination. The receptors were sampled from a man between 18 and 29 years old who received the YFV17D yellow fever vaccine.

CDR3 coding DNA: TGTGCCAGCAGCCACCTCACCGCGTTTGACTCCTACAATGAGCAGTTCTTC. Its translation: CASSHLTAFDSYNEQFF. This chain joins TRBV7-8 and TRBJ2-1; D not certain. Per germline, CDR1 SGHVS and CDR2 FQNEAQ. The length of the CDR3 is 17 residues. Trimming pared 5 bases from V and 0 bases from J, leaving 17 bases between.

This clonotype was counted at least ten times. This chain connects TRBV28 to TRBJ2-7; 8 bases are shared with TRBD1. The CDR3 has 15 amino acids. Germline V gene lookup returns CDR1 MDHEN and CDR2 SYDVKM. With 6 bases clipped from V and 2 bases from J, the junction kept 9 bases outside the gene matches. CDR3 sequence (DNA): TGTGCCAGCAGCCCCGGACAGGGACGTCCCTACGAGCAGTACGTC. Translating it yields CASSPGQGRPYEQYV.

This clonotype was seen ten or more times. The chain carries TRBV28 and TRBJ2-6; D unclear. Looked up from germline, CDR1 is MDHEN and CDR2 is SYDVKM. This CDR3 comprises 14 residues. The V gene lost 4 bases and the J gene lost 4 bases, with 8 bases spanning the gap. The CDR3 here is CASSSPPGANVLTF. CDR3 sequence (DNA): TGTGCCAGCAGTTCCCCACCAGGGGCCAACGTCCTGACTTTC.

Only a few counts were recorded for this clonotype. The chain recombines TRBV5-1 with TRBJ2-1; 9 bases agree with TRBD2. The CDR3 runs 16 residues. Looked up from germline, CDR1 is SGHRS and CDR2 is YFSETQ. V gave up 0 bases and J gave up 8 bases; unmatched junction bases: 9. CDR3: CASSLGGASGEYEQFF. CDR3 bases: TGCGCCAGCAGCTTGGGGGGCGCTAGCGGGGAGTATGAGCAGTTCTTC.

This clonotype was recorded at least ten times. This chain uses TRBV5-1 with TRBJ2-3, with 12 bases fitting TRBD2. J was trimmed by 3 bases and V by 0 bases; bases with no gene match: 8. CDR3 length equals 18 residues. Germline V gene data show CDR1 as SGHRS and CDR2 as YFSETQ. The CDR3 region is CASSLGPSGGAGTDTQYF. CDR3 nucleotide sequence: TGCGCCAGCAGCTTGGGTCCTAGCGGGGGGGCAGGGACAGATACGCAGTATTTT.

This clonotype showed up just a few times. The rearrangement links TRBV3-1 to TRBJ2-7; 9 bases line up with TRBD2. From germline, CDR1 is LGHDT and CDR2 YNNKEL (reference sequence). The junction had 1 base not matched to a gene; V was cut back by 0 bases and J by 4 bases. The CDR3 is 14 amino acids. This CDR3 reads CASSQDSGGYEQYF. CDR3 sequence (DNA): TGTGCCAGCAGCCAAGATAGCGGGGGATACGAGCAGTACTTC.

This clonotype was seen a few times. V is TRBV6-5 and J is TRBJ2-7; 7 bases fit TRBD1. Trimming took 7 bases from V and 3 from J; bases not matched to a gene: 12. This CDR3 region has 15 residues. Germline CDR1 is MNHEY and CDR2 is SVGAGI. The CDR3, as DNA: TGTGCCAGCACCCTAGGCCCGGGACAGCTCTACGAGCAGTACTTC. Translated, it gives CASTLGPGQLYEQYF.

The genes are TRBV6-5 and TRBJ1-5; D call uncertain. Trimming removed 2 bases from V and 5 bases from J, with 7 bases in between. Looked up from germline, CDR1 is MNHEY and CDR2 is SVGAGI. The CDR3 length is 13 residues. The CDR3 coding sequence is TGTGCCAGCAGTTACGGCCTACATCAGCCCCAGCATTTT. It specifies CASSYGLHQPQHF.

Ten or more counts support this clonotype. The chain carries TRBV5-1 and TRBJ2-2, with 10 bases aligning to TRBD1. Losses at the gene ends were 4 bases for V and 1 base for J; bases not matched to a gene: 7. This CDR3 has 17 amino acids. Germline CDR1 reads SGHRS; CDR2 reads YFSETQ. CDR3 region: CASSPRQGAENTGELFF. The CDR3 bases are TGCGCCAGCAGCCCCCGACAGGGGGCGGAGAACACCGGGGAGCTGTTTTTT.

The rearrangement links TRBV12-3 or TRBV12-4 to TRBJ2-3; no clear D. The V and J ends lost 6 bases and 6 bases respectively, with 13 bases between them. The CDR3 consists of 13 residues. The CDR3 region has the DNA TGTGCCAGCAGCCCGAATAGGTTGGATACGCAGTATTTT. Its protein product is CASSPNRLDTQYF.

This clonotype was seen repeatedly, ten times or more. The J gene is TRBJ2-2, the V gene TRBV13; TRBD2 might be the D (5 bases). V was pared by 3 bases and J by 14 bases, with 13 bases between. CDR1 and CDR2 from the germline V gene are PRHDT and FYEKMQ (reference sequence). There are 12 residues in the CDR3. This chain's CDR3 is CASSFFRGPLFF. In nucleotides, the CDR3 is TGTGCCAGCAGCTTCTTTCGGGGTCCCCTGTTTTTT.

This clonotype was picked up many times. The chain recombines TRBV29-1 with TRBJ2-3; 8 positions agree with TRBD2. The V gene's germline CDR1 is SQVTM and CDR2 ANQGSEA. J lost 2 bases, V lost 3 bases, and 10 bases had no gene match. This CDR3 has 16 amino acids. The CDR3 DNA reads TGCAGCGTTGATCGGGGGGGCAGTGGCCACACAGATACGCAGTATTTT. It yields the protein CSVDRGGSGHTDTQYF.

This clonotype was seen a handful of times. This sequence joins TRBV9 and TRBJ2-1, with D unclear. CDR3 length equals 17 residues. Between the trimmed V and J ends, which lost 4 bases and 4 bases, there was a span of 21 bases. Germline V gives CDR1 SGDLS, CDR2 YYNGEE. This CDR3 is CASSPHGGETVYNEQFF. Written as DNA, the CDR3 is TGTGCCAGCAGCCCCCACGGCGGAGAAACAGTATACAATGAGCAGTTCTTC.

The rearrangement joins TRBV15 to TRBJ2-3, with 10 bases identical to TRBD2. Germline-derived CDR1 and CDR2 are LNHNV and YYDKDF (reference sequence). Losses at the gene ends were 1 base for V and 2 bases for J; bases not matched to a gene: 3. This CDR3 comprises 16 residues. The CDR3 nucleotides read TGTGCCACCAGCAGAGTAAGCGGGGGGGCCACAGATACGCAGTATTTT. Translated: CATSRVSGGATDTQYF.

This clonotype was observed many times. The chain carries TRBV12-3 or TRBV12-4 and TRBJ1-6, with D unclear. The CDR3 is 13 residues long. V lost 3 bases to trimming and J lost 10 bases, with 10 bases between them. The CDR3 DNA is TGTGCCAGCAGTTTTGGACGTGAATCACCCCTCCACTTT. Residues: CASSFGRESPLHF.

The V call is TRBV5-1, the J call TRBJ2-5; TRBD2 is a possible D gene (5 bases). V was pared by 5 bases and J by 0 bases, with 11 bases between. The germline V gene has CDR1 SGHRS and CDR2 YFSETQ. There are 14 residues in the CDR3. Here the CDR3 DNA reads TGCGCCAGCAGGGGAGCGAACTACCAAGAGACCCAGTACTTC. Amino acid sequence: CASRGANYQETQYF.

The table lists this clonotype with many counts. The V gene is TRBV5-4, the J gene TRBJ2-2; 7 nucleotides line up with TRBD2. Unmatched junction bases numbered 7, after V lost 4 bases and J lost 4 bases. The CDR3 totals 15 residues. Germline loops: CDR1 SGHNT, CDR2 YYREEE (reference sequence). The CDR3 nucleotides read TGTGCCAGCAGCCCTCAGCGGGGCACCACCGGGGAGCTGTTTTTT. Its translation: CASSPQRGTTGELFF.

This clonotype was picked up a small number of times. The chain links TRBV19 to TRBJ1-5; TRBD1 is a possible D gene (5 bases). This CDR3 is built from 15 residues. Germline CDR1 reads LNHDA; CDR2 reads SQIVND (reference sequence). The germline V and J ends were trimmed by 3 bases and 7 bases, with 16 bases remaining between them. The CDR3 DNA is TGTGCCAGTAGTATGGGAAGGGTAGGGGAACAGCCCCAGCATTTT. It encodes CASSMGRVGEQPQHF.

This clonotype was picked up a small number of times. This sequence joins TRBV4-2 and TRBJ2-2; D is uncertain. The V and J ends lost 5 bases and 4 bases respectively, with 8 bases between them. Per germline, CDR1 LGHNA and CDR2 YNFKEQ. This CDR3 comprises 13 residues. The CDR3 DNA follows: TGTGCCAGCAGCATCACCACCACCGGGGAGCTGTTTTTT. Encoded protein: CASSITTTGELFF.

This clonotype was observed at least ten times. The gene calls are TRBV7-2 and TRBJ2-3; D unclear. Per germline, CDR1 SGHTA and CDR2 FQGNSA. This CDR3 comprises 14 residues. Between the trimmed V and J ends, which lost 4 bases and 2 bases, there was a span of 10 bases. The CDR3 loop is CASSSKAPTDTQYF. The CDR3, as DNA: TGTGCCAGCAGCTCAAAGGCCCCCACAGATACGCAGTATTTT.